The 2 T cell receptor beta chains presented below share a single source sample, sequenced in a study of CD8 T cells in ankylosing spondylitis. One entry per CDR3 protein, called by TCRdb with MiXCR from the 5' RACE reads. Among about 220,000 distinct CDR3 sequences listed, around 25% were seen once. Input material: blood, either unsorted or a sorted T cell fraction (not recorded which). The source of these receptors is a male donor with ankylosing spondylitis or in good health (not recorded which).

This clonotype showed up many times. This chain connects TRBV20-1 to TRBJ1-4; the match to TRBD1 covers 9 bases. The germline CDR1 and CDR2 sequences are DFQATT and SNEGSKA (reference sequence). V lost 3 bases and J lost 5; bases outside the gene matches: 7. The length of the CDR3 is 15 residues. The CDR3 here is CSARPGTGLNEKLFF. DNA for the CDR3: TGCAGTGCTAGGCCCGGGACAGGGCTGAATGAAAAACTGTTTTTT.

There are many counts of this clonotype. The chain employs TRBV12-3 or TRBV12-4 and TRBJ2-5; 11 positions match TRBD1. Germline trimming cut 3 bases from V and 4 bases from J; bases unmatched to any gene: 7. This CDR3 is built from 16 residues. This chain's CDR3 is CASSFSGTGGGETQYF. The CDR3 DNA reads as TGTGCCAGCAGTTTCTCCGGGACAGGGGGAGGAGAGACCCAGTACTTC.